These 30 T cell receptor beta chains share one sample of origin, sequenced in a study of blood T cell repertoires in COVID-19. Profiling relied on immunoSEQ multiplex PCR, and the TCRdb table lists in-frame clones only, not all of them. The data show around 120,000 clones, approximately 90% seen once. Source material: peripheral blood. These receptors all come from a human donor in a cohort sampled during active COVID-19.

The rearrangement links TRBV7-8 to TRBJ1-2; D remains unclear. This CDR3 comprises 12 residues. V was pared by 5 bases and J by 4 bases, with 8 bases between. Germline V lookup: CDR1 SGHVS, CDR2 FQNEAQ. The CDR3 protein is CASSPLAYGYTF. The CDR3 nucleotides read TGTGCCAGCAGCCCCCTGGCCTATGGCTACACCTTC.

V and J are TRBV9 and TRBJ2-5; TRBD1 agrees at 10 bases. The CDR3 has 14 residues. Germline V gene data show CDR1 as SGDLS and CDR2 as YYNGEE. V was pared by 4 bases and J by 5 bases, with 5 bases of the junction left unmatched. DNA for the CDR3: TGTGCCAGCAGCACCCGGACAGGGGGGGAGACCCAGTACTTC. It specifies CASSTRTGGETQYF.

The chain couples TRBV4-1 to TRBJ1-4; perhaps TRBD1 as D (5 bases). The CDR3 has 15 amino acids. V was trimmed by 7 bases and J by 3 bases, leaving 15 bases between them. Germline V gives CDR1 MGHRA, CDR2 YSYEKL. The CDR3 coding sequence is TGCGCCAGCACGCCTCAGGGTGGGTCTAATGAAAAACTGTTTTTT. Amino acid sequence: CASTPQGGSNEKLFF.

About this clone: The same CDR3 arises from other DNA sequences in this sample as well. The chain has TRBV28 and TRBJ2-4; 8 nucleotides align to TRBD1. J was trimmed by 4 bases and V by 3 bases; bases with no gene match: 5. The CDR3 sequence is 15 residues long. Germline CDR1 and CDR2: MDHEN and SYDVKM. This CDR3 is CASSLTGAEKNIQYF. CDR3 sequence (DNA): TGTGCCAGCAGTTTGACAGGGGCCGAAAAAAACATTCAGTACTTC.

The V and J genes are TRBV28 and TRBJ2-7, with a weak D call TRBD1 (6 bases). The CDR3 contains 11 residues. Trimming removed 7 bases from V and 4 bases from J, with 8 bases in between. Per germline, CDR1 MDHEN and CDR2 SYDVKM. The CDR3 spells CASTDRYEQYF. As DNA, the CDR3 is TGTGCCAGCACGGACAGATACGAGCAGTACTTC. The entire variable domain, with the rest obtained from reference TRBV28 and TRBJ2-7, is as follows: DVKVTQSSRYLVKRTGEKVFLECVQDMDHENMFWYRQDPGLGLRLIYFSYDVKMKEKGDIPEGYSVSREKKERFSLILESASTNQTSMYLCASTDRYEQYFGPGTRLTVT.

The chain is built from TRBV5-1 and TRBJ2-2; 7 positions match TRBD2. Germline V gene data show CDR1 as SGHRS and CDR2 as YFSETQ. After removal of 1 base from V and 4 bases from J, the junction contained 4 bases not matched to a gene. This CDR3 comprises 15 residues. Written as DNA, the CDR3 is TGCGCCAGCAGCTTGAATAAGCGGGGCACCGGGGAGCTGTTTTTT. Amino acid sequence: CASSLNKRGTGELFF.

The chain is built from TRBV10-3 and TRBJ2-1, with 10 positions matching TRBD1. This CDR3 region has 13 residues. Germline loops: CDR1 ENHRY, CDR2 SYGVKD. After removal of 10 bases from V and 10 bases from J, the junction contained 10 bases not matched to a gene. For the CDR3, the DNA is TGTGCCACCGCCGGGACAGGGGACGGCGAGCAGTTCTTC. This gives the protein CATAGTGDGEQFF.

The chain employs TRBV10-1 and TRBJ2-5, with 7 positions matching TRBD1. This CDR3 has 16 amino acids. V lost 2 bases to trimming and J lost 4 bases; unmatched junction nucleotides: 10. In germline, CDR1 is WNHNN, CDR2 SYGVQD (reference sequence). The CDR3 sequence: CASSEIPRQGPETQYF. The CDR3 nucleotides are TGCGCCAGCAGTGAGATTCCCCGACAGGGCCCAGAGACCCAGTACTTC.

Here the CDR3 DNA reads TGTGCCAGCAGCGAAGCTAGCGAAGAGACCCAGTACTTC. This encodes CASSEASEETQYF. The chain combines TRBV3-1 (or the pseudogene TRBV3-2) with TRBJ2-5; the D gene is possibly TRBD2 (6 bases). V lost 5 bases and J lost 3, with 10 bases in between. Germline V gives CDR1 LGHDT, CDR2 YNNKEL (reference sequence). This CDR3 is built from 13 residues.

The genes are TRBV6-5 and TRBJ1-5, with a possible D match to TRBD1 (6 bases). V was pared by 4 bases and J by 1 base, with 11 bases between. The CDR3 length is 15 residues. Germline loops: CDR1 MNHEY, CDR2 SVGAGI. DNA of the CDR3: TGTGCCAGCAGTTTTGCCAGGGGAAGCAATCAGCCCCAGCATTTT. The encoded protein is CASSFARGSNQPQHF.

V gene TRBV9 combines with J gene TRBJ2-4, with D maybe TRBD2 (6 bases). CDR1 and CDR2 (germline): SGDLS, YYNGEE. V lost 3 bases to trimming and J lost 1 base, with 14 bases between them. There are 16 residues in the CDR3. The chain's CDR3 is CASSASGDWAKNIQYF. The CDR3 nucleotides are TGTGCCAGCAGCGCCTCGGGGGATTGGGCCAAAAACATTCAGTACTTC.

Turning to this clone: Sequence at one end of the junction differs from germline and may be a read error. V and J are TRBV19 and TRBJ1-4, with TRBD1 identical over 9 bases. Germline V gene lookup returns CDR1 LNHDA and CDR2 SQIVND (reference sequence). The CDR3 has 14 residues. The CDR3 nucleotides are TGTGCCAGTAGCATACAGGGGGCTAAGGAAAAACTGTTTTTT. It codes for CASSIQGAKEKLFF.

V is TRBV2 and J is TRBJ2-5, with D perhaps matching TRBD2 (5 bases). The ends were cut back, 4 bases at V and 4 bases at J, with 13 bases in the middle. This CDR3 is 14 amino acids long. The germline CDR1 and CDR2 sequences are SNHLY and FYNNEI. CDR3 region: CASSVTGIVETQYF. CDR3 sequence (DNA): TGTGCCAGCAGTGTGACCGGGATAGTAGAGACCCAGTACTTC.

V gene TRBV13 combines with J gene TRBJ2-1; 7 bases match TRBD1. Unmatched junction bases numbered 5, after V lost 7 bases and J lost 2 bases. From germline, CDR1 is PRHDT and CDR2 FYEKMQ (reference sequence). CDR3 length: 14 residues. CDR3 coding DNA: TGTGCCAGCAACCGGGGACAGACCTACAATGAGCAGTTCTTC. Protein product: CASNRGQTYNEQFF.

The V call is TRBV7-2, the J call TRBJ2-7, with TRBD1 matching 7 bases. V lost 5 bases to trimming and J lost 5 bases; unmatched junction nucleotides: 9. The germline V gene encodes CDR1 SGHTA and CDR2 FQGNSA. The CDR3 sequence is 14 residues long. Written as DNA, the CDR3 is TGTGCCAGCAGCCCCGGACAGGTCCTGGACGAGCAGTACTTC. Amino acids: CASSPGQVLDEQYF. The full variable domain, with the rest looked up from reference TRBV7-2 and TRBJ2-7, is GAGVSQSPSNKVTEKGKDVELRCDPISGHTALYWYRQSLGQGLEFLIYFQGNSAPDKSGLPSDRFSAERTGGSVSTLTIQRTQQEDSAVYLCASSPGQVLDEQYFGPGTRLTVT.

This chain uses TRBV3-1 (or the pseudogene TRBV3-2) with TRBJ2-5; the D is unclear. This CDR3 is built from 12 residues. Trimming took 5 bases from V and 4 from J, leaving 8 bases between them. CDR1 is LGHDT and CDR2 is YNNKEL in the germline V gene (reference sequence). The CDR3, as DNA: TGTGCCAGCAGCTTCTCTGTAGAGACCCAGTACTTC. It is translated as CASSFSVETQYF.

Note on this clone: Other DNA sequences within the sample encode an identical CDR3. The V call is TRBV4-1, the J call TRBJ2-3, with 9 positions matching TRBD2. CDR1 is MGHRA and CDR2 is YSYEKL in the germline V gene. The ends lost 3 bases at V and 0 bases at J; junction bases unmatched: 7. CDR3 length: 17 amino acids. The CDR3 here is CASSQASGRPSTDTQYF. CDR3 sequence (DNA): TGCGCCAGCAGCCAGGCCAGCGGGAGGCCTAGCACAGATACGCAGTATTTT.

This clone was counted a few times. The chain couples TRBV12-5 to TRBJ1-6; D gene uncertain. V was pared by 0 bases and J by 7 bases, with 4 bases between. The germline CDR1 and CDR2 sequences are LGHNT and FRNRAP. The CDR3 spans 13 residues. CDR3 coding DNA: TGTGCTAGTGGTTTGGTACACAATTCACCCCTCCACTTT. Translation gives CASGLVHNSPLHF.

This clone showed up just a few times. This sequence joins TRBV28 and TRBJ1-1; D gene uncertain. The V gene lost 4 bases and the J gene lost 5 bases, with 11 bases spanning the gap. Germline V lookup: CDR1 MDHEN, CDR2 SYDVKM. The CDR3 has 13 amino acids. CDR3: CASSSGGRTEAFF. The CDR3 nucleotides read TGTGCCAGCAGTTCCGGCGGGAGGACTGAAGCTTTCTTT. Looking up the rest from reference TRBV28 and TRBJ1-1 gives the full variable domain: DVKVTQSSRYLVKRTGEKVFLECVQDMDHENMFWYRQDPGLGLRLIYFSYDVKMKEKGDIPEGYSVSREKKERFSLILESASTNQTSMYLCASSSGGRTEAFFGQGTRLTVV.

V is TRBV4-1 and J is TRBJ2-3, with a possible D match to TRBD2 (5 bases). V lost 1 base and J lost 6, with 17 bases in between. Germline V gives CDR1 MGHRA, CDR2 YSYEKL. The CDR3 spans 16 residues. CDR3 sequence reads: CASSQALATSGDTQYF. DNA of the CDR3: TGCGCCAGCAGCCAAGCCCTAGCCACCTCCGGTGATACGCAGTATTTT.

The rearrangement joins TRBV7-9 to TRBJ1-4; 11 nucleotides line up with TRBD1. This CDR3 region has 16 residues. The germline V gene has CDR1 SEHNR and CDR2 FQNEAQ (reference sequence). Trimming cost V 5 bases and J 6 bases; bases outside gene matches: 8. The CDR3, as DNA: TGTGCCAGCAGCCATCCCTTGGGACAGGGGGATGAAAAACTGTTTTTT. It is translated as CASSHPLGQGDEKLFF.

The chain couples TRBV2 to TRBJ1-3, with D unclear. Trimming cost V 6 bases and J 0 bases, with 6 bases left between them. Germline V gene sequence: CDR1 SNHLY, CDR2 FYNNEI. The CDR3 covers 13 residues. The chain's CDR3 is CASSLYSGNTIYF. As DNA, the CDR3 is TGTGCCAGCAGCCTATACTCTGGAAACACCATATATTTT.

About this clone: A read error may account for a junction end that differs from germline. The V and J genes are TRBV7-9 and TRBJ2-1; weak D call: TRBD2 (5 bases). Per germline, CDR1 SEHNR and CDR2 FQNEAQ (reference sequence). The CDR3 loop spans 12 amino acids. CDR3 DNA sequence: TGTGCCAGCAGCTTAGCTAGCGACCAAGAGCTCTTC. Residues: CASSLASDQELF.

The rearrangement uses TRBV24-1 and TRBJ1-3; no clear D gene. V gave up 5 bases and J gave up 0 bases, with 13 bases separating them. This CDR3 contains 16 residues. CDR1 and CDR2 (germline): KGHDR, SFDVKD. The CDR3 loop reads CATSGPLADSGNTIYF. CDR3 DNA sequence: TGTGCCACCAGTGGTCCCTTGGCCGACTCTGGAAACACCATATATTTT.

This rearrangement joins TRBV6-2 or TRBV6-3 to TRBJ2-2, with D possibly TRBD1 on 6 matching bases. CDR1 MNHEY and CDR2 SVGEGT come from the germline V gene. The CDR3 sequence is 15 residues long. V was clipped by 0 bases and J by 6 bases, with 11 bases between them. CDR3 in amino acids: CASSYSAGAPGELFF. The CDR3 coding sequence is TGTGCCAGCAGTTACTCGGCAGGGGCCCCCGGGGAGCTGTTTTTT.

V gene TRBV6-6 combines with J gene TRBJ1-5; D is undetermined. V was pared by 0 bases and J by 6 bases, with 9 bases between. This CDR3 has 14 residues. The V gene's germline CDR1 is MNHNY and CDR2 SVGAGI (reference sequence). In nucleotides, the CDR3 is TGTGCCAGCAGTTACTCGACCCCGGGTCAGCCCCAGCATTTT. Its translation: CASSYSTPGQPQHF.

This clone was counted once. The chain recombines TRBV4-1 with TRBJ1-1; the D is unclear. Germline CDR1 is MGHRA and CDR2 is YSYEKL. There are 16 residues in the CDR3. Trimming cost V 0 bases and J 2 bases, with 13 bases left between them. The CDR3 protein is CASSQDRLGGNTEAFF. In nucleotides, the CDR3 is TGCGCCAGCAGCCAAGATCGATTGGGAGGTAACACTGAAGCTTTCTTT.

V is TRBV5-1 and J is TRBJ1-1, with D unresolved. The germline V gene encodes CDR1 SGHRS and CDR2 YFSETQ. This CDR3 has 14 amino acids. V lost 1 base and J 0 bases, leaving 7 bases between the germline ends. The CDR3 nucleotides are TGCGCCAGCAGCTTGAGTTGGCTGAACACTGAAGCTTTCTTT. Translated: CASSLSWLNTEAFF.

The chain couples TRBV6-2 or TRBV6-3 to TRBJ2-2; TRBD2 agrees at 8 bases. After removal of 3 bases from V and 2 bases from J, the junction contained 2 bases not matched to a gene. This CDR3 has 15 residues. Germline lookup yields CDR1 MNHEY and CDR2 SVGEGT. The CDR3 spells CASSYRGGNTGELFF. For the CDR3, the DNA is TGTGCCAGCAGTTATCGGGGGGGTAACACCGGGGAGCTGTTTTTT.

The V and J genes are TRBV7-9 and TRBJ2-7; the match to TRBD1 covers 9 bases. Losses at the gene ends were 5 bases for V and 5 bases for J; bases not matched to a gene: 10. CDR3 length: 15 amino acids. The germline V gene has CDR1 SEHNR and CDR2 FQNEAQ (reference sequence). Here the CDR3 DNA reads TGTGCCAGCAGCGCTGTCCCGGACAGGGGACACGAGCAGTACTTC. It specifies CASSAVPDRGHEQYF.